These T cell receptor beta chains were read from a single sample in a study of pediatric ulcerative colitis. Libraries were prepared by immunoSEQ multiplex PCR; TCRdb keeps only in-frame clonotypes and omits some of them. This table has 15,000 to 20,000 clones, 65% to 75% appearing once. Sequencing used gut tissue. These receptors all stem from a girl between 10 and 17 years old with moderate ulcerative colitis. Both conserved end residues are part of each CDR3. Each record gives: V gene, J gene, D gene, CDR3 protein. The D gene is left open where the match is weak.

>TRBV10-3|TRBJ2-6|-
CAIGGPGANVLTF
>TRBV6-1|TRBJ1-5|-
CASSLDGGGGQPQHF
>TRBV6-4|TRBJ2-1|TRBD2
CASSDSTSGSNEQFF
>TRBV5-4|TRBJ1-1|-
CASSRPPQGLNTEAFF
>TRBV6-4|TRBJ2-3|-
CASSDSPGGTDTQYF
>TRBV6-9|TRBJ1-1|-
CASSYSLRLNTEAFF
>TRBV28|TRBJ1-3|-
CASSGQESSGNTIYF
>TRBV7-6|TRBJ2-3|TRBD2
CASSPRAGATDTQYF
>TRBV6-6|TRBJ1-1|TRBD1
CASSRRKGGKAEAFF
>TRBV7-3|TRBJ1-1|TRBD1
CASSLQGAANTEAFF
>TRBV27|TRBJ2-1|-
CASSFSGGGDEQFF
>TRBV14|TRBJ2-1|-
CASSQAFQKQFF
>TRBV29-1|TRBJ1-2|-
CSVEVTGNYGYTF
>TRBV7-9|TRBJ1-1|TRBD1
CASSPDRGRDEAFF
>TRBV6-6|TRBJ2-7|-
CASSYGARVYEQYF
>TRBV14|TRBJ2-1|TRBD2
CASSRRLAGSNEQFF
>TRBV11-2|TRBJ2-7|TRBD1
CASSPGTAYEQYF
>TRBV13|TRBJ2-7|TRBD2
CASSLDPFRTSGRAVEQYF
>TRBV7-2|TRBJ2-3|TRBD2
CASSLRWGGSTDTQYF
>TRBV5-1|TRBJ1-2|-
CASSFDGAANYGYTF
>TRBV25-1|TRBJ2-2|TRBD1
CASLDRGIGNTGELFF
>TRBV29-1|TRBJ2-7|-
CSVLGYDSYEQYF
>TRBV6-1|TRBJ2-7|TRBD1
CASTGQGTYEQYF
>TRBV12-5|TRBJ1-3|-
CASGAGSRNTIYF
>TRBV5-1|TRBJ2-5|-
CASSLDAGGETQYF
>TRBV20-1|TRBJ1-4|-
CSAKPDSKLFF
>TRBV16|TRBJ1-2|-
CASSQSQFYGYTF
>TRBV5-1|TRBJ2-3|-
CASSLEGRDTDTQYF
>TRBV20-1|TRBJ2-7|TRBD1
CSADRVDEQYF
>TRBV5-1|TRBJ2-3|-
CASSFSGNTDTQYF
>TRBV6-5|TRBJ1-6|TRBD1
CASSPDRVGNSPLHF
>TRBV6-5|TRBJ1-1|TRBD1
CASRTTGGRGTEAFF
>TRBV21-1|TRBJ2-4|-
CASSKWKGRERLAKNIQYF
>TRBV27|TRBJ1-4|TRBD1
CASSLTGVPNEKLFF
>TRBV7-2|TRBJ2-3|TRBD2
CASSHSLTSGASTDTQYF
>TRBV6-5|TRBJ2-7|-
CASSYSFSRSSYEQYF
>TRBV18|TRBJ1-2|-
CASSPGTGRNYGYTF
>TRBV10-3|TRBJ2-1|-
CAISEASPGEQFF
>TRBV6-5|TRBJ2-1|-
CASSYPGETEQFF
>TRBV9|TRBJ1-2|TRBD1
CASSVARGHYGYTF
>TRBV4-1|TRBJ2-5|TRBD2
CASSQDRGRDETQYF
>TRBV5-1|TRBJ2-5|TRBD2
CASSSGTSGRSGETQYF
>TRBV27|TRBJ1-1|TRBD1
CASSLAGQGTEAFF
>TRBV30|TRBJ1-4|-
CAWCEGELFF
>TRBV15|TRBJ2-1|TRBD1
CATSRYGTGFSQFF
>TRBV28|TRBJ2-1|TRBD2
CASSPLAGVIFPQFF
>TRBV5-1|TRBJ2-7|-
CASRSPVPPYEQYF
>TRBV18|TRBJ2-1|-
CASSPTRQGRPNEQFF
>TRBV6-6|TRBJ1-5|-
CASSYSSTQPQHF
>TRBV19|TRBJ1-1|TRBD1
CASRNNRGRRFTEAFF
>TRBV18|TRBJ2-2|-
CASSPVSYTGELFF
>TRBV6-4|TRBJ2-2|TRBD2
CASSDGLAGDTGELFF
>TRBV18|TRBJ2-3|-
CASSPASTDTQYF
>TRBV7-9|TRBJ2-5|TRBD2
CASSLVRGGRETQYF
>TRBV19|TRBJ2-7|TRBD2
CASSWSGGVDEQYF
>TRBV2|TRBJ1-2|-
CASKRAGLNYGYTF
>TRBV19|TRBJ2-7|-
CASSIRRWGVYEQYF
>TRBV6-1|TRBJ2-5|TRBD2
CASSDGQLAGGTAETQYF
>TRBV18|TRBJ1-5|-
CARQHRTGTKLKSYSNQPQHF